Described below is a single T cell receptor (beta chain) sequence and its context. Its antigen is undetermined. RNA transcripts yielded amplified TCR beta CDR3 regions. The HTBI primer set was used in a first-round RT-PCR of the TCR CDR3. TCRdb re-called the multiplex PCR reads with MiXCR, one entry per CDR3 protein. Seen here are about 640,000 distinct CDR3 sequences, around 21% observed once, and the top ten hold roughly 30%. The study left out patients who had uncontrolled infection, other autoimmune disease, pregnancy or lactation. Based on clinical symptoms, serum thyroxine and TRAb, thyroid ultrasound and orbital computed tomography, diagnoses were reached. Fresh peripheral blood, under 13 ml, yielded the PBMCs. This entry is derived from a study of T cells in Graves' hyperthyroidism and ophthalmopathy. The CDR3 runs 13 residues. The germline gives CDR1 SQVTM, CDR2 ANQGSEA. The V and J ends lost 6 bases and 0 bases respectively, with 8 bases between them.

Study-wide results and caveats: Stable hyperthyroidism was told apart from ophthalmopathy by a model built on 13 V-J features.

This sequence joins TRBV29-1 and TRBJ2-2, with D perhaps TRBD2 (5 bases). What was sequenced was blood. This clonotype was obtained from a man aged 25 to 40 with Graves' ophthalmopathy. This CDR3 is CSVGVTNTGELFF. The CDR3 region has the DNA TGCAGCGTCGGGGTAACGAACACCGGGGAGCTGTTTTTT.